The 31 T cell receptor beta chains below were found in one sample sequenced in a study of T cells expressing NK-cell markers. Reprocessing the 5' RACE reads, TCRdb reports a single entry for every CDR3 protein and omits DNA. The sample totals about 260,000 distinct CDR3 sequences; its top ten clones hold 0.3% to 0.45%. Sequences were obtained from blood T cells: a sorted CD56 or NKG2C T cell subset, CD4+ or CD8+ T cells, or bulk PBMC T cells (not recorded which). These receptors were collected from a young man in good health.

The chain employs TRBV20-1 and TRBJ1-2; the TCRdb D gene call, TRBD1, has no DNA to confirm it. Germline V CDR1 and CDR2: DFQATT, SNEGSKA (reference sequence). The CDR3 is 14 amino acids. CDR3 protein: CSARGQGTNYGYTF.

The chain uses TRBV20-1 and TRBJ1-4; as DNA is missing, the TRBD1 call by TCRdb cannot be tested. CDR1 and CDR2 from the germline V gene are DFQATT and SNEGSKA (reference sequence). The CDR3 length is 15 residues. CDR3 sequence: CSARDHGQGGEKLFF.

The chain employs TRBV6-1 and TRBJ2-3; TCRdb gives TRBD1 as the D gene, but with no DNA this cannot be confirmed. CDR1 MNHNS and CDR2 SASEGT come from the germline V gene. This CDR3 has 15 amino acids. CDR3 sequence: CASRSYRGLTNTQYF.

The chain employs TRBV29-1 and TRBJ2-3; TCRdb indicates TRBD2, and absent DNA this call remains unverified. CDR3 length: 14 residues. From germline, CDR1 is SQVTM and CDR2 ANQGSEA. The CDR3 reads CSVEDSLSMDTQYF.

The chain combines TRBV6-2 or TRBV6-3 with TRBJ2-1; TCRdb selects TRBD1, and the lack of DNA leaves this call unchecked. Germline V gene sequence: CDR1 MNHEY, CDR2 SVGEGT. The CDR3 runs to 15 residues. The chain's CDR3 is CASSRRQPNGNEQFF.

The rearrangement uses TRBV5-1 and TRBJ1-1; without DNA, the TCRdb call of TRBD1 cannot be checked. Germline V gene lookup returns CDR1 SGHRS and CDR2 YFSETQ. The CDR3 sequence is 15 residues long. The chain's CDR3 is CASSFSGQQNTEAFF.

The genes are TRBV28 and TRBJ1-5. The CDR3 is 15 residues long. The germline CDR1 and CDR2 sequences are MDHEN and SYDVKM. This CDR3 is CASSSTNFGNQPQHF.

CDR3: CSASIVPFTGELFF. The chain is built from TRBV20-1 and TRBJ2-2; lacking DNA, the TRBD2 call made by TCRdb goes unchecked. The CDR3 length is 14 residues. Germline V gives CDR1 DFQATT, CDR2 SNEGSKA (reference sequence).

CDR3 loop: CASSPRLNTEAFF. The chain carries TRBV27 and TRBJ1-1. The CDR3 loop spans 13 amino acids. The germline V gene has CDR1 MNHEY and CDR2 SMNVEV (reference sequence).

The chain uses TRBV20-1 and TRBJ2-5; TCRdb selects TRBD1, and the lack of DNA leaves this call unchecked. The length of the CDR3 is 13 residues. CDR1 is DFQATT and CDR2 is SNEGSKA in the germline V gene (reference sequence). CDR3 residues: CSAPDRGAETQYF.

The chain uses TRBV5-5 and TRBJ2-5; with no DNA, the TCRdb D assignment of TRBD2 cannot be verified. Per germline, CDR1 SGHKS and CDR2 YYEKEE (reference sequence). This CDR3 is built from 15 residues. This CDR3 reads CASSFLSAGGETQYF. The full variable domain, with the rest looked up from reference TRBV5-5 and TRBJ2-5, is DAGVTQSPTHLIKTRGQQVTLRCSPISGHKSVSWYQQVLGQGPQFIFQYYEKEERGRGNFPDRFSARQFPNYSSELNVNALLLGDSALYLCASSFLSAGGETQYFGPGTRLLVL.

The gene calls are TRBV5-6 and TRBJ1-4. The CDR3 is 14 amino acids. The germline V gene encodes CDR1 SGHDT and CDR2 YYEEEE. CDR3: CASSLNRGNEKLFF.

CDR3 sequence: CASSYSGTGLEEKLFF. This chain connects TRBV6-5 to TRBJ1-4; the D call of TRBD1 rests on TCRdb alone, since no DNA is present to check it. Germline V gene data show CDR1 as MNHEY and CDR2 as SVGAGI. CDR3 size: 16 residues.

This chain joins TRBV12-3 or TRBV12-4 and TRBJ2-7; TCRdb selects TRBD1, and the lack of DNA leaves this call unchecked. This CDR3 has 13 residues. The CDR3: CASSLEDMREQYF.

The chain combines TRBV12-3 or TRBV12-4 with TRBJ2-7; TCRdb outputs TRBD1, but without DNA this stays unchecked. There are 17 residues in the CDR3. This CDR3 is CASSLKVSGRLAYEQYF.

The chain uses TRBV27 and TRBJ1-5; TCRdb's D call of TRBD1 is untestable without DNA. The CDR3 sequence is 15 residues long. The germline V gene has CDR1 MNHEY and CDR2 SMNVEV (reference sequence). This chain's CDR3 is CASSNGQGLNQPQHF.

The J gene is TRBJ1-5, the V gene TRBV18; TCRdb designates TRBD1, a call that cannot be tested without DNA. Looked up from germline, CDR1 is KGHSH and CDR2 is LQKENI. This CDR3 has 15 amino acids. The CDR3 spells CASSRVRDIRQPQHF.

The chain carries TRBV6-2 or TRBV6-3 and TRBJ2-7; there is no DNA to check the TCRdb D call of TRBD2. The CDR3 runs to 18 residues. Per germline, CDR1 MNHEY and CDR2 SVGEGT. This CDR3 is CASSYSVWETSGLYEQYF.

The V gene is TRBV5-6, the J gene TRBJ2-1. There are 11 residues in the CDR3. Germline V lookup: CDR1 SGHDT, CDR2 YYEEEE. This chain's CDR3 is CASSLNDEQFF.

The CDR3 is CASRNNEKLFF. The chain has TRBV6-6 and TRBJ1-4. Germline V gene lookup returns CDR1 MNHNY and CDR2 SVGAGI (reference sequence). The CDR3 is 11 amino acids.

The CDR3 sequence is CASSPGTSAGELFF. The V gene is TRBV11-2, the J gene TRBJ2-2; the D call of TRBD2 rests on TCRdb alone, since no DNA is present to check it. The CDR3 consists of 14 residues. Germline V gives CDR1 SGHAT, CDR2 FQNNGV.

This sequence joins TRBV12-3 or TRBV12-4 and TRBJ1-3. The CDR3 contains 15 residues. The CDR3: CASSSDGYSGNTIYF.

This chain uses TRBV12-3 or TRBV12-4 with TRBJ2-1; lacking DNA, the TRBD1 call made by TCRdb goes unchecked. The CDR3 runs 17 residues. CDR3 residues: CASSFSLGGEPYNEQFF.

V usage is TRBV20-1 and J usage is TRBJ2-7; the TCRdb call, TRBD1, lacks DNA for checking. Per the germline V gene, CDR1 is DFQATT and CDR2 is SNEGSKA (reference sequence). The CDR3 length is 15 residues. CDR3 in amino acids: CSARGGDRISYEQYF.

The chain carries TRBV20-1 and TRBJ2-7. The CDR3 sequence is 14 residues long. Germline V gene data show CDR1 as DFQATT and CDR2 as SNEGSKA (reference sequence). The CDR3 reads CSAPDLSSSYEQYF.

The J gene is TRBJ2-7, the V gene TRBV7-6; TCRdb calls TRBD2, which cannot be checked without DNA. The germline CDR1 and CDR2 sequences are SGHVS and FNYEAQ. The CDR3 extends over 18 amino acids. This CDR3 reads CASSFRPPGTSGRALVYF.

The chain carries TRBV7-3 and TRBJ2-1. Per germline, CDR1 SGHTA and CDR2 FQGTGA. The CDR3 totals 13 residues. CDR3 in amino acids: CASSLALGNEQFF.

The chain combines TRBV20-1 with TRBJ2-7; TCRdb's D gene call, TRBD1, goes unchecked for lack of DNA. The CDR3 extends over 15 amino acids. Germline V gene sequence: CDR1 DFQATT, CDR2 SNEGSKA (reference sequence). The CDR3 spells CSARDRAGGRYEQYF.

The chain combines TRBV27 with TRBJ2-1; the D gene TCRdb calls, TRBD1, cannot be checked with no DNA. Germline CDR1 and CDR2: MNHEY and SMNVEV (reference sequence). This CDR3 has 14 residues. The CDR3 sequence is CASNFGRQGNEQFF.

The chain couples TRBV12-3 or TRBV12-4 to TRBJ2-5; without DNA, the TCRdb call of TRBD2 cannot be checked. CDR3 size: 13 residues. CDR3: CASSSLGQDTQYF.

The genes are TRBV3-1 and TRBJ1-6; the D gene TCRdb calls, TRBD1, cannot be checked with no DNA. This CDR3 is 16 amino acids long. Germline CDR1 reads LGHDT; CDR2 reads YNNKEL (reference sequence). The CDR3 protein is CASSQRTGIENSPLHF.